A selection of T cell receptor beta chains follows, all from one sample in a study of early stage breast cancer tumors. Clones were sequenced by immunoSEQ multiplex PCR, and TCRdb holds only the in-frame ones, with some missing. The data contain around 13,000 clones, approximately 80% of them singletons. The sample taken for sequencing was normal breast tissue next to the tumor. Receptor source: a person in their fifties with breast cancer. Both conserved end residues are trimmed from each CDR3. Each record gives: V gene, D gene, clone size, CDR3 protein. A D gene is named only where the DNA matches it firmly. Part of the rows lack a size; the others show once, few, many or a class for expanded clones.

v_gene: TRBV10-2
d_gene: .
abundance: .
CDR3aa: ASSGTTDTQY

v_gene: TRBV18
d_gene: .
abundance: .
CDR3aa: ASSPPGGNPGNTIY

v_gene: TRBV9
d_gene: .
abundance: .
CDR3aa: ASSVSGGAGELF

v_gene: TRBV7-9
d_gene: .
abundance: .
CDR3aa: ASSLGQATNYGYT

v_gene: TRBV2
d_gene: .
abundance: .
CDR3aa: ASSDLGRLHEQY

v_gene: TRBV4-2
d_gene: .
abundance: few
CDR3aa: ASSQGWVDSGANVLT

v_gene: TRBV10-3
d_gene: .
abundance: .
CDR3aa: AISPSVGHKANYGYT

v_gene: TRBV28
d_gene: TRBD1
abundance: .
CDR3aa: ASKGVTGTGADSYT

v_gene: TRBV28
d_gene: .
abundance: .
CDR3aa: ASSLWDGNQPQH

v_gene: TRBV6-6
d_gene: .
abundance: .
CDR3aa: ASSTSREGINQPQH

v_gene: TRBV4-1
d_gene: .
abundance: .
CDR3aa: ASSHTTDSYEQY

v_gene: TRBV6-5
d_gene: .
abundance: few
CDR3aa: ASSYSGTANSPLH

v_gene: TRBV6-5
d_gene: .
abundance: .
CDR3aa: ASSYSAAATNSPLH

v_gene: TRBV27
d_gene: TRBD1
abundance: .
CDR3aa: ASSLQRTGVSTDTQY

v_gene: TRBV30
d_gene: .
abundance: .
CDR3aa: AWSTGTKNQPQH

v_gene: TRBV7-6
d_gene: .
abundance: .
CDR3aa: ASSPRGASNTGELF

v_gene: TRBV7-2
d_gene: .
abundance: .
CDR3aa: ASSLARSGAQTIYEQY

v_gene: TRBV11-2
d_gene: .
abundance: .
CDR3aa: ASSLDGGAEAF

v_gene: TRBV6-1
d_gene: .
abundance: .
CDR3aa: ASSEALGGVEKLF

v_gene: TRBV19
d_gene: .
abundance: .
CDR3aa: ASSIVGVGQPQH

v_gene: TRBV2
d_gene: TRBD1
abundance: few
CDR3aa: ASGQGAASGTDTQY

v_gene: TRBV5-4
d_gene: .
abundance: .
CDR3aa: ASNIYRAGEQF

v_gene: TRBV7-2
d_gene: .
abundance: few
CDR3aa: ASSLGPLEQY

v_gene: TRBV10-1
d_gene: TRBD1
abundance: few
CDR3aa: ASSPSGTGHYGYT

v_gene: TRBV10-3
d_gene: TRBD1
abundance: once
CDR3aa: AISESRQGFMNQPQH

v_gene: TRBV7-2
d_gene: TRBD2
abundance: .
CDR3aa: ASSLGRGRTQY

v_gene: TRBV4-3
d_gene: .
abundance: .
CDR3aa: ASSVRDGNSPLH